The T cell receptor beta chain described here comes from a study of OX40 agonist ivuxolimab in advanced cancers. The wider study: The dose-escalation cohort had hepatocellular carcinoma, melanoma, renal cell or head and neck cancer. Cohort: around 86% men, mean age 60, aged roughly 23 to 79.

Autoimmune disease history or systemic immunosuppression led to patient exclusion. Germline V gene data show CDR1 as SGHVS and CDR2 as FQNEAQ. The CDR3 extends over 14 amino acids. V lost 0 bases, J lost 1 base, and 3 bases lay in between. Data came from immunoSEQ multiplex PCR; TCRdb stores just in-frame clones and leaves some out. This table holds some 44,000 clones, 80% found once. Specimen: CD4+ or CD8+ T cells sorted from blood, collected in a trial of the OX40 agonist ivuxolimab. The receptor was derived from an adult with an advanced solid tumor such as melanoma, head and neck, liver or kidney cancer. The J gene is TRBJ2-2, the V gene TRBV7-8; no firm D call. For the CDR3, the DNA is TGTGCCAGCAGCTTAGCCCGGAACACCGGGGAGCTGTTTTTT. Translating gives CASSLARNTGELFF.